The clone carrying this TCR beta chain was recorded many times. The time point: patch test 2, 6 weeks after DPC sensitization. Treatment described: therapeutic diphenylcyclopropenone sensitization with weekly scalp DPC. The data are from a study of human T cells and chemical hapten exposure. Using its own MiXCR run on the RACE reads, TCRdb lists one record per CDR3 protein. Of some 70,000 distinct CDR3 sequences detected, around 10% appear once; the ten largest clones hold 6.8%. Germline V gene sequence: CDR1 SEHNR, CDR2 FQNEAQ (reference sequence). The V gene lost 1 base and the J gene lost 9 bases, with 13 bases spanning the gap. This CDR3 spans 14 amino acids.

The TCR sequence derives from a woman aged 50 to 60 with alopecia areata. Some clones in this sample may be carry-over from other donors' samples. This specimen was whole blood, taken in connection with sensitization to the hapten diphenylcyclopropenone (DPC). The rearrangement joins TRBV7-9 to TRBJ2-1; D is undetermined. The CDR3 loop is CASSLVSGVGEQFF. The CDR3 region has the DNA TGTGCCAGCAGCTTAGTTTCAGGAGTGGGTGAGCAGTTCTTC.